One and the same sample provided the 5 T cell receptor beta chains below, sequenced in a study of cytomegalovirus exposure and HLA in healthy donors. Sequencing was performed with immunoSEQ multiplex PCR; in TCRdb, only in-frame clones are kept and a portion is missing. This table has under 250,000 clones, roughly 81% appearing once. The sample was PBMCs. The receptors here all came from a woman in her 30s in good health and CMV-seronegative.

This chain uses TRBV5-1 with TRBJ2-5; TRBD2 matches 11 bases. Losses at the gene ends were 1 base for V and 5 bases for J; bases not matched to a gene: 4. Germline V gives CDR1 SGHRS, CDR2 YFSETQ. CDR3 length: 15 amino acids. The CDR3 reads CASSLTSGSGETQYF. The CDR3, as DNA: TGCGCCAGCAGCTTGACTAGCGGGAGTGGGGAGACCCAGTACTTC.

The chain combines TRBV9 with TRBJ2-2; 7 bases align to TRBD1. The CDR3 length is 17 residues. With V trimmed by 0 bases and J by 6 bases, 11 bases remained unmatched. CDR1 is SGDLS, CDR2 YYNGEE, per germline. The CDR3 nucleotides are TGTGCCAGCAGCGTAGATAGACGGACAGGTAACCCCGGGGAGCTGTTTTTT. Protein product: CASSVDRRTGNPGELFF.

This clone was seen only a few times. The chain joins TRBV11-2 to TRBJ2-7, with 9 bases matching TRBD2. The CDR3 length is 17 residues. Trimming took 1 base from V and 2 from J; bases not matched to a gene: 9. CDR1 SGHAT and CDR2 FQNNGV come from the germline V gene. CDR3 sequence (DNA): TGTGCCAGCAGCTTAGTTGGGGAGCGGGGGGCAGCCTACGAGCAGTACTTC. It encodes CASSLVGERGAAYEQYF. Supplemented by reference TRBV11-2 and TRBJ2-7, the full variable domain reads EAGVAQSPRYKIIEKRQSVAFWCNPISGHATLYWYQQILGQGPKLLIQFQNNGVVDDSQLPKDRFSAERLKGVDSTLKIQPAKLEDSAVYLCASSLVGERGAAYEQYFGPGTRLTVT.

This clone has just a few counts. V and J are TRBV7-3 and TRBJ2-2; TRBD2 agrees at 8 bases. CDR1 is SGHTA and CDR2 is FQGTGA in the germline V gene. The CDR3 is 16 amino acids. V lost 5 bases and J lost 0; bases outside the gene matches: 5. CDR3 sequence (DNA): TGTGCCAGCAGCCGAGCGGGGGCCGCGAACACCGGGGAGCTGTTTTTT. Protein sequence: CASSRAGAANTGELFF.

The rearrangement links TRBV28 to TRBJ1-2, with no clear D. CDR3 length: 13 residues. V lost 3 bases, J lost 6 bases, and 11 bases lay in between. Germline V CDR1 and CDR2: MDHEN, SYDVKM. CDR3 sequence: CASSLLASDGYTF. The CDR3 bases are TGTGCCAGCAGTTTGTTGGCCTCAGATGGCTACACCTTC.